The 29 T cell receptor beta chains reported below all come from one sample, sequenced in a study of TIL therapy for anti-PD-1-resistant metastatic lung cancer. The time point here: pre-treatment sample, taken before nivolumab and TIL therapy. The libraries were made with immunoSEQ v3. Generated by immunoSEQ multiplex PCR, the TCRdb table keeps only in-frame clones and is missing some. Of about 14,000 clones in the sample, about 82% are singletons; the top ten hold more than 0.8%. The starting material was blood, obtained at baseline. These receptors originate from a person aged 25-80 years with non-small cell lung cancer.

The chain carries TRBV21-1 and TRBJ2-5; TRBD1, the table's D call, was not compared with the DNA. The end of the DNA aligns better with TRBJ2-7, so the J call may be wrong. TRBV21-1 is marked as a pseudogene. The CDR3 sequence is 16 residues long. As DNA, the CDR3 is TGTGCCAGCAGCAAAAAAAGGAGACAGGGTTCCTACGAGCAGTACTTC. It encodes CASSKKRRQGSYEQYF.

The rearrangement uses TRBV29-1 and TRBJ2-1; D gene unclear. Germline CDR1 is SQVTM and CDR2 is ANQGSEA. The CDR3 covers 14 residues. V gave up 1 base and J gave up 6 bases, with 13 bases separating them. CDR3 sequence: CSVEAWRSFNEQFF. DNA for the CDR3: TGCAGCGTTGAAGCATGGCGCAGCTTCAATGAGCAGTTCTTC.

The count of this clone is one. The chain couples TRBV11-3 to TRBJ1-2, with no clear D. The CDR3 spans 12 residues. V was cut by 5 bases and J by 8 bases, with 12 bases left in between. The germline V gene encodes CDR1 SGHNT and CDR2 YENEEA. The DNA of the CDR3 is TGTGCCAGCAGCCGTACGGGGTTCGGCTACACCTTC. It codes for CASSRTGFGYTF.

The V call is TRBV7-9, the J call TRBJ2-3; maybe TRBD2 (6 bases). Germline CDR1 and CDR2: SEHNR and FQNEAQ (reference sequence). CDR3 length equals 13 residues. V was shortened by 8 bases and J by 4 bases, with 13 bases between the two germline ends. The CDR3: CASSMRGPDTQYF. CDR3 nucleotide sequence: TGTGCCAGCTCGATGCGGGGCCCAGATACGCAGTATTTT.

The chain has TRBV19 and TRBJ1-1, with a tentative D call TRBD1 (5 bases). The V end was cut by 5 bases, the J end by 4 bases, with 14 bases between. The germline V gene has CDR1 LNHDA and CDR2 SQIVND (reference sequence). The CDR3 is 14 amino acids. CDR3 loop: CASSSSGGVTEAFF. CDR3 in DNA: TGTGCCAGTAGTTCCTCCGGGGGGGTCACTGAAGCTTTCTTT.

This clone was seen more than once but under ten times. The J gene is TRBJ1-5, the V gene TRBV15; no firm D call. The germline V and J ends were trimmed by 5 bases and 7 bases, with 9 bases remaining between them. Germline V lookup: CDR1 LNHNV, CDR2 YYDKDF (reference sequence). The CDR3 is made up of 12 amino acids. In DNA form, the CDR3 reads TGTGCCACCAGCTCTCCGTCACAGCCCCAGCATTTT. It translates to CATSSPSQPQHF.

DNA for the CDR3: TGTGCCAGCAGTTTATCGCGGGGGGCCCGGAGGATAGAGACCCAGTACTTC. As protein: CASSLSRGARRIETQYF. J is TRBJ2-5 and V is TRBV27; 8 bases match TRBD2. The V gene end was trimmed by 0 bases and the J gene end by 4 bases; junction bases not matched to a gene: 10. Germline V gene data show CDR1 as MNHEY and CDR2 as SMNVEV (reference sequence). The CDR3 covers 17 residues.

The chain carries TRBV2 and TRBJ1-2; no reliable D call. Germline V CDR1 and CDR2: SNHLY, FYNNEI. The CDR3 has 12 amino acids. V lost 5 bases to trimming and J lost 8 bases, with 12 bases between them. CDR3 DNA: TGTGCCAGCAGTCGGGCCGTGGAGGGCTACACCTTC. Residues: CASSRAVEGYTF.

This rearrangement joins TRBV7-2 to TRBJ1-2; no clear D gene. Looked up from germline, CDR1 is SGHTA and CDR2 is FQGNSA. V was trimmed by 1 base and J by 0 bases, leaving 9 bases between them. The CDR3 loop spans 15 amino acids. CDR3 amino acids: CASSLGYTSNYGYTF. The CDR3, as DNA: TGTGCCAGCAGCTTAGGCTACACATCTAACTATGGCTACACCTTC.

The CDR3 DNA reads TGTGCCAGCAGCGCCCGGACAGGGCCCACCGGGGAGCTGTTTTTT. It translates to CASSARTGPTGELFF. The chain recombines TRBV9 with TRBJ2-2; 8 bases match TRBD1. CDR1 is SGDLS, CDR2 YYNGEE, per germline. Losses at the gene ends were 3 bases for V and 4 bases for J; bases not matched to a gene: 5. This CDR3 is built from 15 residues.

The chain is built from TRBV7-8 and TRBJ2-1; 8 bases agree with TRBD1. Trimming at V came to 5 bases and at J to 4 bases, leaving 7 bases not matched to a gene. The CDR3 sequence is 15 residues long. Germline V gives CDR1 SGHVS, CDR2 FQNEAQ. Here the CDR3 DNA reads TGTGCCAGCAGCCCGGACAGGGCTAAATACAATGAGCAGTTCTTC. This sequence encodes CASSPDRAKYNEQFF.

The table lists this clone with a count of one. V and J are TRBV7-6 and TRBJ2-1; TRBD1 matches 9 bases. The CDR3 loop spans 15 amino acids. CDR1 and CDR2 (germline): SGHVS, FNYEAQ. The trim removed 5 bases at V and 5 bases at J, leaving 7 bases unmatched. Here the CDR3 reads CASSPTGTGNNEQFF. The CDR3 region has the DNA TGTGCCAGCAGCCCCACCGGGACAGGGAACAATGAGCAGTTCTTC.

This clone was seen a few times. The rearrangement links TRBV7-3 to TRBJ2-2; 11 bases are shared with TRBD2. Per germline, CDR1 SGHTA and CDR2 FQGTGA. The CDR3 is made up of 20 amino acids. With V trimmed by 4 bases and J by 4 bases, 17 bases remained unmatched. The CDR3 sequence is CASSSRGGTSGSQGTGELFF. The CDR3 DNA follows: TGTGCCAGCAGCTCCCGCGGCGGCACTAGCGGGAGTCAGGGCACCGGGGAGCTGTTTTTT.

The chain employs TRBV21-1 and TRBJ1-5. TRBV21-1 is a pseudogene segment. The CDR3 runs 16 residues. CDR3 coding DNA: TGTGCCAGCAGCCCCCAGGGAGGGGCGCCTAGTCAGCCCCAGCATTTT. It is translated as CASSPQGGAPSQPQHF.

This sequence joins TRBV28 and TRBJ1-2; no definite D call. Trimming took 3 bases from V and 4 from J, leaving 9 bases between them. Germline CDR1 and CDR2: MDHEN and SYDVKM. The CDR3 has 13 amino acids. The CDR3 DNA is TGTGCCAGCAGTTTCAGTGCAGGCTATGGCTACACCTTC. Its translation: CASSFSAGYGYTF.

The chain has TRBV27 and TRBJ2-5; 7 bases agree with TRBD1. V shed 2 bases, J shed 5 bases, and the junction held 11 bases outside the gene matches. The germline V gene has CDR1 MNHEY and CDR2 SMNVEV (reference sequence). CDR3 length equals 16 residues. CDR3: CASSLRPDFRGETQYF. CDR3 bases: TGTGCCAGCAGTTTACGCCCTGATTTCAGGGGGGAGACCCAGTACTTC.

V gene TRBV6-1 combines with J gene TRBJ1-1; D is perhaps TRBD1 (5 bases). V was trimmed by 4 bases and J by 1 base, leaving 19 bases between them. Germline CDR1 is MNHNS and CDR2 is SASEGT. There are 17 residues in the CDR3. The CDR3 nucleotides are TGTGCCAGCAGTGGGGACCGGGGGATCTCGGGGAACACTGAAGCTTTCTTT. Translating gives CASSGDRGISGNTEAFF.

This chain links TRBV7-6 with TRBJ2-7; the D is unclear. The CDR3 is 15 amino acids. Per germline, CDR1 SGHVS and CDR2 FNYEAQ. Trimming shortened V by 5 bases and J by 0 bases, and 14 bases separated the two germline ends. CDR3 nucleotide sequence: TGTGCCAGCAGCCACGTGACGCACCGCTCCTACGAGCAGTACTTC. Protein: CASSHVTHRSYEQYF.

The rearrangement uses TRBV5-6 and TRBJ1-5; D not resolved. Trimming took off 0 bases at V and 2 bases at J, with 9 bases between the two ends. Germline V lookup: CDR1 SGHDT, CDR2 YYEEEE. The CDR3 length is 15 residues. CDR3 protein: CASSLEREGNQPQHF. Written as DNA, the CDR3 is TGTGCCAGCAGCTTGGAGAGAGAAGGCAATCAGCCCCAGCATTTT.

The rearrangement uses TRBV7-3 and TRBJ2-5; no firm D call. In germline, CDR1 is SGHTA, CDR2 FQGTGA. With 3 bases removed from V and 5 bases from J, the gap between germline ends came to 10 bases. The CDR3 consists of 13 residues. The CDR3 sequence: CASSFGLRETQYF. In nucleotides, the CDR3 is TGTGCCAGCAGCTTTGGGCTACGCGAGACCCAGTACTTC.

CDR3 sequence (DNA): TGCGCCAGCAGCTTTAGGGCAGGGCACACAGATACGCAGTATTTT. It specifies CASSFRAGHTDTQYF. V and J are TRBV5-1 and TRBJ2-3; a weak D match, TRBD1 (5 bases). The CDR3 consists of 15 residues. V lost 2 bases and J lost 2, with 12 bases in between. Per the germline V gene, CDR1 is SGHRS and CDR2 is YFSETQ.

This chain joins TRBV6-1 and TRBJ2-6; 10 bases agree with TRBD1. This CDR3 is 18 amino acids long. Germline V gives CDR1 MNHNS, CDR2 SASEGT. Trimming removed 4 bases from V and 1 base from J; junction bases left unmatched: 7. CDR3 residues: CASSGGQGFLSGANVLTF. In DNA form, the CDR3 reads TGTGCCAGCAGTGGGGGACAGGGGTTCCTTTCTGGGGCCAACGTCCTGACTTTC.

The chain couples TRBV5-1 to TRBJ2-1; 11 bases agree with TRBD2. V was clipped by 3 bases and J by 0 bases; unmatched bases: 14. The CDR3 runs 20 residues. Germline V lookup: CDR1 SGHRS, CDR2 YFSETQ. As DNA, the CDR3 is TGCGCCAGCAGCTCGCTAGCGGGGGGTAACCCTTATAGCTCCTACAATGAGCAGTTCTTC. It codes for CASSSLAGGNPYSSYNEQFF.

This clone was detected once. This sequence joins TRBV4-3 and TRBJ1-2; 7 bases agree with TRBD1. This CDR3 has 15 amino acids. Germline CDR1 and CDR2: LGHNA and YSLEER. The J segment lost 5 bases and the V segment lost 1 base, leaving 7 bases of the junction unmatched. CDR3 bases: TGCGCCAGCAGCCAAGCGATGGCAGGGGGGTATGGCTACACCTTC. This translates into CASSQAMAGGYGYTF.

The CDR3 spells CASSLRLQRVSRNTEAFF. The CDR3 region has the DNA TGTGCCAGCAGCTTACGCCTCCAACGTGTATCTAGGAACACTGAAGCTTTCTTT. The gene calls are TRBV7-9 and TRBJ1-1, with D unclear. The CDR3 spans 18 residues. The germline V gene has CDR1 SEHNR and CDR2 FQNEAQ (reference sequence). Trimming pared 2 bases from V and 1 base from J, leaving 20 bases between.

The chain combines TRBV6-5 with TRBJ1-2; 7 nucleotides agree with TRBD1. With V trimmed by 8 bases and J by 7 bases, 10 bases remained unmatched. The germline gives CDR1 MNHEY, CDR2 SVGAGI. The CDR3 extends over 13 amino acids. The CDR3 is CASAPGQGGGYTF. CDR3 sequence (DNA): TGTGCCAGCGCCCCCGGGCAGGGGGGTGGCTACACCTTC.

This clone was seen only once. The V call is TRBV5-4, the J call TRBJ2-3; 7 bases agree with TRBD1. Germline assignment: CDR1 SGHNT and CDR2 YYREEE (reference sequence). This CDR3 is 16 amino acids long. J was trimmed by 0 bases and V by 4 bases; bases with no gene match: 8. This chain's CDR3 is CASSQRQGPSTDTQYF. As DNA, the CDR3 is TGTGCCAGCAGCCAAAGACAGGGACCGAGCACAGATACGCAGTATTTT.

This clone was observed a single time. V gene TRBV29-1 combines with J gene TRBJ2-3; 10 bases are shared with TRBD2. CDR1 SQVTM and CDR2 ANQGSEA come from the germline V gene. With V trimmed by 4 bases and J by 10 bases, 20 bases remained unmatched. The CDR3 covers 17 residues. The CDR3 DNA sequence: TGCAGCGTTGGCCAAACGTCCGGGAGAGCTAGCGGGAGCCCGCAGTATTTT. The encoded protein is CSVGQTSGRASGSPQYF.

This clone has only a few counts. The V gene is TRBV6-1, the J gene TRBJ1-2; perhaps TRBD1 as D (6 bases). Germline V lookup: CDR1 MNHNS, CDR2 SASEGT. The CDR3 consists of 15 residues. V lost 2 bases to trimming and J lost 7 bases, with 17 bases between them. CDR3 sequence reads: CASSENAIRGGGYTF. The CDR3 DNA reads TGTGCCAGCAGTGAAAATGCGATAAGGGGGGGTGGCTACACCTTC.